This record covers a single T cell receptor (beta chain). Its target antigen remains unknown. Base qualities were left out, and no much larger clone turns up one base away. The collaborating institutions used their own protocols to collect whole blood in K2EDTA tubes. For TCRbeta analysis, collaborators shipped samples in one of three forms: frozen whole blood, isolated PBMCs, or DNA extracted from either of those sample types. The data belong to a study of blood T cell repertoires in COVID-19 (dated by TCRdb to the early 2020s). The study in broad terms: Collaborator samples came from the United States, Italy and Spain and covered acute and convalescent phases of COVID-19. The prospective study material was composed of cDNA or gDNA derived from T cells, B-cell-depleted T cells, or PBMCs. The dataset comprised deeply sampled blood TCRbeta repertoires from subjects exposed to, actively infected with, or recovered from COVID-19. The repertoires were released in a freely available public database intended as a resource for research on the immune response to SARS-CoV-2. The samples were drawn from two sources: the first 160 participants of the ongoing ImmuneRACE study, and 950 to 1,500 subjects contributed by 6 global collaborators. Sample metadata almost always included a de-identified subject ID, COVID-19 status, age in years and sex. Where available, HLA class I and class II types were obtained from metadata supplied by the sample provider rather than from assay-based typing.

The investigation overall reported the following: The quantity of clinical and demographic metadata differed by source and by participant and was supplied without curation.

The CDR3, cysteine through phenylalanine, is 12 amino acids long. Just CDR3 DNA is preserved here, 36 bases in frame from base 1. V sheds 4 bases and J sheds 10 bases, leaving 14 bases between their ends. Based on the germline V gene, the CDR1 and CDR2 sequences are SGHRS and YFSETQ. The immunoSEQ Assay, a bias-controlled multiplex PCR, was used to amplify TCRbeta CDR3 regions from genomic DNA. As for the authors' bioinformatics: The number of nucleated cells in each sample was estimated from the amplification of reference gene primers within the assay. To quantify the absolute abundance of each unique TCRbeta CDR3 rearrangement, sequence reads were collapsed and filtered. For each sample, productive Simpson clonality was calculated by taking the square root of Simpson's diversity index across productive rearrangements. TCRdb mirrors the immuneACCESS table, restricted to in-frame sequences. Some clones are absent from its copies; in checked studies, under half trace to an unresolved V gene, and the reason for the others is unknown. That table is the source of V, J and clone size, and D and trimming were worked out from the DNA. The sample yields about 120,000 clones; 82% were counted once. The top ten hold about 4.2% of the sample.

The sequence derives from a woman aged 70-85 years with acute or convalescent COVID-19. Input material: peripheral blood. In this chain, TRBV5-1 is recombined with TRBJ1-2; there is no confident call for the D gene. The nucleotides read TGCGCCAGCAGCCAAAACCGGCAGGCCTACACCTTC. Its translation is CASSQNRQAYTF.